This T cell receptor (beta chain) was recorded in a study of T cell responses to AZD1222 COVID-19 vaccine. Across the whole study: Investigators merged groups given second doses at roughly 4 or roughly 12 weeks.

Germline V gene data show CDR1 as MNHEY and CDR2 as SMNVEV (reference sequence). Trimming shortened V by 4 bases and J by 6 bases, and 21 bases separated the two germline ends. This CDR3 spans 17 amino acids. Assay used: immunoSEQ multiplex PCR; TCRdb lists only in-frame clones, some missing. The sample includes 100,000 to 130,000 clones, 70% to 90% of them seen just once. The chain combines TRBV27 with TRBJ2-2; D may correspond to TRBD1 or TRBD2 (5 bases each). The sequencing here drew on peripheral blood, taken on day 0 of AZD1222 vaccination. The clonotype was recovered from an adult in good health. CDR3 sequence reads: CASSSPSGTGFSGELFF. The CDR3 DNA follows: TGTGCCAGCAGTTCACCCTCCGGGACCGGATTTTCCGGGGAGCTGTTTTTT.